Given below is one T cell receptor beta chain in context. What was amplified from RNA transcripts were TCR beta CDR3 regions. First-round RT-PCR with HTBI primers amplified the TCR CDR3 region. Each CDR3 protein gets one entry after TCRdb re-called the multiplex PCR reads with MiXCR. The repertoire holds some 550,000 distinct CDR3 sequences, with around 20% as singletons. The ends were cut back, 5 bases at V and 0 bases at J, with 10 bases in the middle. The germline V gene has CDR1 SGHTA and CDR2 FQGNSA. The CDR3 spans 15 residues. This sample was taken from a study of T cells in Graves' hyperthyroidism and ophthalmopathy.

The TCR comes from a man between 18 and 35 years old with Graves' hyperthyroidism. Sequenced sample: blood. The genes are TRBV7-2 and TRBJ2-2; unclear D gene. CDR3 sequence: CASSPDGTNTGELFF. The CDR3 DNA is TGTGCCAGCAGCCCGGACGGTACGAACACCGGGGAGCTGTTTTTT. The entire variable domain, with the rest obtained from reference TRBV7-2 and TRBJ2-2, is as follows: GAGVSQSPSNKVTEKGKDVELRCDPISGHTALYWYRQSLGQGLEFLIYFQGNSAPDKSGLPSDRFSAERTGGSVSTLTIQRTQQEDSAVYLCASSPDGTNTGELFFGEGSRLTVL.